The rows below give T cell receptor beta chains drawn from one sample of a study of T cells in Graves' hyperthyroidism and ophthalmopathy. A single record per CDR3 protein comes from TCRdb applying MiXCR to the multiplex PCR reads. This table holds tens of thousands of distinct CDR3 sequences, approximately 45% found once. Specimen: blood. These receptors came from a woman in her 30s with Graves' hyperthyroidism. Both conserved end residues are part of each CDR3. A D gene is named only where the DNA matches it firmly. Clone size appears in some rows only: once, few, many, or a class for an expanded clone.

V	D	J	size	DNA	CDR3
TRBV7-3	TRBD1	TRBJ2-1	NA	TGTGCCAGCAGCTTAATAGGACAGGGGGGTAATGAGCAGTTCTTC	CASSLIGQGGNEQFF
TRBV5-1	NA	TRBJ2-3	many	TGCGCCAGCAGCTTGGACATGGGCCGGGGAGATACGCAGTATTTT	CASSLDMGRGDTQYF
TRBV7-3	NA	TRBJ2-3	few	TGTGCCAGCGCCCAGAGCACAGATACGCAGTATTTT	CASAQSTDTQYF
TRBV5-4	NA	TRBJ2-3	NA	TGTGCCAGCAGCTTACGGGGTCGGGATGAGCAGTATTTT	CASSLRGRDEQYF
TRBV20-1	TRBD2	TRBJ2-7	medium-sized	TGCAGTGCTCCTCCTGGACTAGCGGACTCCTACGAGCAGTACTTC	CSAPPGLADSYEQYF
TRBV12-3/TRBV12-4	TRBD2	TRBJ2-7	many	TGTGCCAGCAGTTTATTTGGGGGGGAGGCGTACGAGCAGTACTTC	CASSLFGGEAYEQYF
TRBV6-5	NA	TRBJ2-1	many	TGTGCCAGCAGTTTGACAGGCCAGCCCTACAATGAGCAGTTCTTC	CASSLTGQPYNEQFF
TRBV7-8	TRBD2	TRBJ2-7	NA	TGTGCCAGCAACCCTTTAGCGGGGCCCTCCTACGAGCAGTACTTC	CASNPLAGPSYEQYF
TRBV7-2	NA	TRBJ2-3	NA	TGTGCCAGCAGCCCCCAATCCGGTACGCAGTATTTT	CASSPQSGTQYF
TRBV20-1	TRBD1	TRBJ2-7	NA	TGCAGTGCTAGAGAGAATTGGGGACAGGGGGCGCGCGAGCAGTACTTC	CSARENWGQGAREQYF
TRBV5-8	NA	TRBJ1-3	many	TGTGCCAGCAGCTTGTTGATTTCCGTCGAGGATTTT	CASSLLISVEDF
TRBV7-9	NA	TRBJ1-5	NA	TGTGCCAGCAGCTTAGCACGGATCAATCAGCCCCAGCATTTT	CASSLARINQPQHF
TRBV3-1	NA	TRBJ2-1	many	NA	CASSQGSSLGTEQFF
TRBV28	TRBD2	TRBJ2-2	NA	TGTGCCAGCAGTACCGCGGGGGCCGGGGAGCTGTTTTTT	CASSTAGAGELFF
TRBV29-1	NA	TRBJ2-7	NA	TGCAGCGTTTTCACAGGCCGCGTCGGAGAGCAGTACTTC	CSVFTGRVGEQYF
TRBV12-3/TRBV12-4	TRBD1	TRBJ2-7	many	TGTGCCAGCACCTGGGACAGGGGGAGAGCCCTTTCCTCCTACGAGCAGTACTTC	CASTWDRGRALSSYEQYF
TRBV5-1	NA	TRBJ2-7	NA	TGCGCCAGCAGCTTCACCAGGGGGGGCGAGCAGCACTTC	CASSFTRGGEQHF
TRBV2	NA	TRBJ2-7	medium-sized	TGTGCCAGCGGGGAACGGCTTACCTACGAGCAGTACTTC	CASGERLTYEQYF
TRBV19	TRBD1	TRBJ2-5	medium-sized	TGTGCCAGTAGTATTTTCCGGACAGGCCAAGAGACCCAGTACTTC	CASSIFRTGQETQYF
TRBV5-1	NA	TRBJ2-1	NA	TGCGCCAGCAGTTTCCCCCAGGGGCGGGCCAATGAGCGGTTCTTC	CASSFPQGRANERFF
TRBV20-1	NA	TRBJ1-1	few	TGCAGTGCTAGTTCCGGGGGGGGGACTGAAGCCTTCTTT	CSASSGGGTEAFF
TRBV5-1	NA	TRBJ2-6	NA	TGCGCCAGCAGCCTGACCGTATCCGGGGCCAACGCCCTGACTTTC	CASSLTVSGANALTF
TRBV6-6	NA	TRBJ1-4	many	TGTGCCAGCCTTGGGGAAAAACTGTTTTTT	CASLGEKLFF
TRBV19	NA	TRBJ2-5	few	TGTGCCAGTAGACCTAGAGGAGGGGAGACCCAGTACTTC	CASRPRGGETQYF
TRBV6-5	TRBD1	TRBJ1-1	many	TGTGCCAGCAGATATAACAGGGGTACCTACACTGAAGCTTTCTTT	CASRYNRGTYTEAFF
TRBV4-1	NA	TRBJ2-5	medium-sized	TGCGCCAGCAGCCAAGATGTAGAAGAGACCCAGTACTTC	CASSQDVEETQYF
TRBV11-3	NA	TRBJ2-5	NA	TGTGCCAGCCAGCGGCAGGGGGAGACCCAGTACTTC	CASQRQGETQYF
TRBV4-1	TRBD1	TRBJ2-5	many	TGCGCCAGCAGCCGACAGGGGGGGTACCAAGAGACCCAGTACTTC	CASSRQGGYQETQYF
TRBV6-2/TRBV6-3	NA	TRBJ1-2	many	TGTGCCAGCAGTTATCTGGGGAACTATGGCTACACCTTC	CASSYLGNYGYTF
TRBV4-2	NA	TRBJ2-1	many	TGTGCCAGCAGCCAAGATAGGGTACGTATGGTCTTC	CASSQDRVRMVF
TRBV4-2	NA	TRBJ2-3	many	TGTGCCAGCAGCCAAGATTCCGGGGGACTTTCTACGCAGTATTTT	CASSQDSGGLSTQYF
TRBV12-3/TRBV12-4	NA	TRBJ2-2	many	TGTGCCAGCAGTTTAGCAGCCGGGGGCGGGGAGCTGTTTTTT	CASSLAAGGGELFF
TRBV6-6	NA	TRBJ1-1	many	TGTGCCAGCACGCTGATCCTGAACACTGAAGCTTTCTTT	CASTLILNTEAFF
TRBV20-1	NA	TRBJ1-3	once	TGCAGTGCTAGAGATCGGAGGACTAGCGGGAACACCATATATTTT	CSARDRRTSGNTIYF
TRBV7-3	NA	TRBJ2-6	NA	TGTGCCAGCAGCCTGGACAGCAACGTCCTGACTTTC	CASSLDSNVLTF
TRBV29-1	NA	TRBJ2-1	medium-sized	TGCAGCGTTGACAAGGATACTGGTTACAATGAGCAGTTCTTC	CSVDKDTGYNEQFF
TRBV6-1	NA	TRBJ1-5	NA	TGTGCCAGCACCCGAAGCAGGCTTCAAGAGCCCCAGCATTTT	CASTRSRLQEPQHF
TRBV5-5	NA	TRBJ1-2	once	TGTGCCAGCAGCTTGGGGGAGGGCTATGGCTACACCTTC	CASSLGEGYGYTF
TRBV19	TRBD1	TRBJ1-2	NA	TGTGCCAGTAGTAAGGGACAGAACTATGGCTACACCTTC	CASSKGQNYGYTF
TRBV24-1	NA	TRBJ1-3	NA	TGTGCCACCGGTGAAGGGGACACCATATATTTT	CATGEGDTIYF
TRBV20-1	TRBD1	TRBJ1-6	medium-sized	TGCAGTGCTAGAGCTACAGGGGGCGGTTCACCCCTCCACTTT	CSARATGGGSPLHF
TRBV19	TRBD1	TRBJ2-7	NA	TGTGCCAGTAGTTCCGGGACAACAGGGGCCTACGAGCAGTACTTC	CASSSGTTGAYEQYF
TRBV20-1	NA	TRBJ2-1	NA	TGCAGTGCTGGCCGGGACACCGGGACTTACAATGAGCAGTTCTTC	CSAGRDTGTYNEQFF
TRBV29-1	NA	TRBJ2-7	NA	TGCAGCGTGCAGAGGGGGACTACTTACGAGCAGTACTTC	CSVQRGTTYEQYF
TRBV18	NA	TRBJ2-7	many	TGTGCCAGCTCACCACGCCAGGGACCCTACGAGCAGTACTTC	CASSPRQGPYEQYF
TRBV9	TRBD2	TRBJ2-7	NA	TGTGCCAGCAGCCCACGACTAAGTGTAGCGGGGGAGGACGAGCAGTATTTC	CASSPRLSVAGEDEQYF
TRBV5-5	NA	TRBJ2-7	NA	TGCGCCAGCAGCCAAGACGGGACAACAAAAATCTACGAGCAGTACTTC	CASSQDGTTKIYEQYF
TRBV30	NA	TRBJ2-7	few	TGTGCCTGGAGCCAGGGTGCCCACGAGCAGTACTTC	CAWSQGAHEQYF
TRBV20-1	TRBD2	TRBJ2-1	NA	TGCAGTGCCCAAAGCGGGGGGATTCCCTACAATGAGCAGTTCTTC	CSAQSGGIPYNEQFF
TRBV5-4	TRBD2	TRBJ2-1	many	TGTGCCAGCAGCTTGGTGACTAGCGGGAGTCCTTACAATGAGCAGTTCTTC	CASSLVTSGSPYNEQFF
TRBV10-3	TRBD1	TRBJ1-2	few	TGTGCCATCAGTGGACAGGGGAGCTATGGCTACACCTTC	CAISGQGSYGYTF
TRBV20-1	NA	TRBJ1-1	NA	TGCAGTGCCCTAGGACTAGCGGAAGACAATGAAGCTTTCTTT	CSALGLAEDNEAFF
TRBV20-1	NA	TRBJ1-5	medium-sized	TGCAGTGCGGCCGGGACCTCCAATCAGCCCCAGCATTTT	CSAAGTSNQPQHF